The sequence of this TCR beta chain was determined in a study of T cell responses to AZD1222 COVID-19 vaccine. Findings and limits, study-wide: Reports say nearly half of spike-specific TCRs go after unmutated variant regions.

Of note for this clone: Its target is not known.

V dropped 2 bases and J dropped 8 bases, with 12 bases sitting between them. There are 13 residues in the CDR3. Germline V gene data show CDR1 as KGHSH and CDR2 as LQKENI. Using immunoSEQ multiplex PCR, the repertoire was profiled, and TCRdb retains in-frame clones only, with some absent. The sample consists of approximately 150,000 clones, 90% of them appearing once. The receptor was isolated from an adult who received the AZD1222 COVID-19 vaccine. The source material was peripheral blood, sampled 28 days after the second AZD1222 dose. The chain employs TRBV18 and TRBJ1-2, with D perhaps matching TRBD1 (6 bases). The CDR3 region is CASSPAGGYGYTF. The CDR3 DNA follows: TGTGCCAGCTCACCAGCCGGGGGCTACGGCTACACCTTC.